A single sample is the source of the 3 T cell receptor beta chains below, sequenced in a study of shared clonotypes between healthy human individuals. The repertoire was sequenced with immunoSEQ multiplex PCR; TCRdb's copy has only in-frame clones and lacks some. This table has around 2,100,000 clones, about 95% appearing once. As defined, naive CD8 cells were CD45RO-negative and positively selected for CCR7, with terminally differentiated effector memory CD45RA+ cells excluded. Sequenced sample: naive CD8+ T cells sorted from blood. The receptors come from a young man in good health.

The rearrangement uses TRBV6-5 and TRBJ2-1; the D gene is possibly TRBD2 (5 bases). V lost 10 bases, J lost 8 bases, and 21 bases lay in between. Germline V gene sequence: CDR1 MNHEY, CDR2 SVGAGI. The CDR3 runs to 14 residues. As DNA, the CDR3 is TGTGCCACATCCGGGGTCTCAGGTATCGATGAGCAGTTCTTC. Translating gives CATSGVSGIDEQFF.

This clone was seen just once. The chain has TRBV5-8 and TRBJ1-6, with 9 bases identical to TRBD1. Germline values: CDR1 SGHTS, CDR2 YDEGEE. Trimming cost V 0 bases and J 7 bases; bases outside gene matches: 5. CDR3 size: 16 residues. CDR3 nucleotides: TGTGCCAGCAGCTTGGGGGGACAGGGAGGCAATTCACCCCTCCACTTT. Its protein product is CASSLGGQGGNSPLHF.

The chain combines TRBV10-3 with TRBJ2-7; TRBD2 matches 11 bases. CDR1 ENHRY and CDR2 SYGVKD come from the germline V gene. The V segment lost 6 bases and the J segment 3 bases; nucleotides outside the gene matches: 4. This CDR3 region has 14 residues. CDR3 in DNA: TGTGCCATCAGAACTCTAGCGGGAGGCTACGAGCAGTACTTC. It specifies CAIRTLAGGYEQYF.